The sequence of this TCR beta chain was determined in a study of spatial heterogeneity in lung cancer. Germline-derived CDR1 and CDR2 are SGHRS and YFSETQ. Trimming removed 0 bases from V and 6 bases from J; junction bases left unmatched: 11. The CDR3 covers 17 residues. In its sample, this clonotype was seen many times. Its target is unknown. General study results and limits: In tumors, expanded intratumoral alpha and beta TCR counts tracked mutation counts.

As for time point: sample taken at primary tumor resection. TCRdb called the 5' RACE reads again in MiXCR, with one record for every CDR3 protein. The data hold 100,000 to 110,000 distinct CDR3 sequences, with 4.4% observed a single time. Source: lung tumor tissue, taken at surgery. This receptor was taken from a male donor with early-stage non-small cell lung cancer. The chain carries TRBV5-1 and TRBJ2-5; 10 nucleotides line up with TRBD2. The CDR3 loop is CASSLVPSGSSGKTQYF. The CDR3, as DNA: TGCGCCAGCAGCTTGGTGCCTAGCGGGAGTAGCGGGAAGACCCAGTACTTC. Together with reference TRBV5-1 and TRBJ2-5, the CDR3 gives the full variable domain: KAGVTQTPRYLIKTRGQQVTLSCSPISGHRSVSWYQQTPGQGLQFLFEYFSETQRNKGNFPGRFSGRQFSNSRSEMNVSTLELGDSALYLCASSLVPSGSSGKTQYFGPGTRLLVL.